This TCR beta chain was sequenced during a study of regulatory T cells in long-lasting Graves disease. Study in general: For under 3 months, newly diagnosed Graves' patients had been taking antithyroid drugs.

This sample's time point: newly diagnosed GD, antithyroid drugs for less than 3 months. The TCR library was made from RNA extracted from PBMCs. The authors diagnosed Graves' disease using American Thyroid Association guidelines. Relying on iRepertoire HTBI primers and Arm-PCR of CDR3 regions, the team built TCR beta libraries. TCRdb processed the multiplex PCR reads anew with MiXCR; each CDR3 protein has one entry. The repertoire holds over 350,000 distinct CDR3 sequences, around 15% seen once, with more than 15% in the top ten. Trimming removed 7 bases from V and 6 bases from J, with 10 bases in between. This CDR3 spans 12 amino acids. In this sample, this clonotype turned up many times. The sample was also reused in another study, on T cells in Graves' hyperthyroidism and ophthalmopathy. That work adds: Initially, a first-round RT-PCR of the TCR CDR3 employed the HTBI primer set. Ophthalmopathy was separated from stable hyperthyroidism by a 13 V-J model.

This clonotype was obtained from a woman in her 50s with Graves disease. This sample comprised peripheral blood mononuclear cells (PBMCs), obtained at new diagnosis, from a patient treated with antithyroid drugs. The chain combines TRBV12-3 or TRBV12-4 with TRBJ1-3; D unresolved. The CDR3 DNA follows: TGTGCCAGCACCTATCCAACAAACACCATATATTTT. Its protein is CASTYPTNTIYF.